This T cell receptor (beta chain) was retrieved from a study of metastatic and nonmetastatic thyroid tumors. This clone was counted at least ten times. Germline CDR1 reads MNHEY; CDR2 reads SVGAGI. This CDR3 contains 14 residues. V was cut by 0 bases and J by 0 bases, with 3 bases left in between. MiXCR was used by TCRdb to re-call the PCR reads. The sample holds some 30,000 clones, approximately 8% seen once. Every patient was untreated before thyroid surgery. The chain links TRBV6-5 to TRBJ1-5; D not resolved. The sequencing sample was made of blood. The TCR comes from a female donor with papillary thyroid cancer or a benign thyroid nodule (not recorded which). Some clones in this sample may be carry-over from other donors' samples. In nucleotides, the CDR3 is TGTGCCAGCAGTTACTCGTATAGCAATCAGCCCCAGCATTTT. Translated, it gives CASSYSYSNQPQHF.